The present T cell receptor beta chain was sequenced within a study of CD8 T cells in Susac syndrome. Sequencing targeted TCR beta in blood CD8+ and CD4+ T cells. TEMRA cells were enriched by FACS, and CD4+ and CD8+ T cells were negatively isolated. RNA totalling roughly 0.45 to 1 ug underwent reverse transcription with random hexamers. Amplification of the TCR beta CDR3 was carried out by immunoSEQ multiplex PCR, which spanned a total of 54 Vbeta and 13 Jbeta segments. MiXCR was run by TCRdb on the immunoSEQ multiplex PCR reads, yielding one entry per CDR3 protein. The sample contains about 300,000 distinct CDR3 sequences, roughly 94% of which appear only once. Germline-derived CDR1 and CDR2 are SGHNT and YYREEE (reference sequence). The CDR3 consists of 15 residues. The V and J ends lost 4 bases and 3 bases respectively, with 17 bases between them.

The chain is built from TRBV5-4 and TRBJ2-7; D remains unclear. Sample: CD4+ T cells from PBMCs. The sequence was obtained from a human donor with multiple sclerosis. CDR3 in amino acids: CASSGQVGRIYEQYF. The CDR3 DNA reads TGTGCCAGCAGCGGGCAGGTGGGAAGGATCTACGAGCAGTACTTC.